Below, 30 T cell receptor beta chains from the same sample are listed, as sequenced in a study of blood T cell repertoires in COVID-19. TCRdb's copy holds only in-frame clones and misses some; the assay was immunoSEQ multiplex PCR. The sample yields about 160,000 clones, approximately 84% seen once. The sequencing sample was made of peripheral blood. The receptors derive from a woman of 80 years or more with acute or convalescent COVID-19.

This chain links TRBV7-2 with TRBJ2-7; D is possibly TRBD1 (6 bases). This CDR3 is built from 13 residues. V lost 3 bases, J lost 2 bases, and 8 bases lay in between. The germline V gene has CDR1 SGHTA and CDR2 FQGNSA. For the CDR3, the DNA is TGTGCCAGCAGCTTGACAGGAGCCTACGAGCAGTACTTC. Protein sequence: CASSLTGAYEQYF.

The chain carries TRBV10-3 and TRBJ1-1, with 7 bases matching TRBD1. Germline values: CDR1 ENHRY, CDR2 SYGVKD. Trimming removed 6 bases from V and 3 bases from J; junction bases left unmatched: 4. The CDR3 contains 13 residues. The CDR3 reads CAIRYDRDTEAFF. In nucleotides, the CDR3 is TGTGCCATCAGGTACGACAGGGACACTGAAGCTTTCTTT.

The chain carries TRBV6-1 and TRBJ1-5; tentatively, D is TRBD1 (5 bases). The CDR3 covers 14 residues. Per germline, CDR1 MNHNS and CDR2 SASEGT. The ends were cut back, 0 bases at V and 5 bases at J, with 8 bases in the middle. The CDR3 spells CASSEAGTYQPQHF. CDR3 sequence (DNA): TGTGCCAGCAGTGAAGCAGGGACTTATCAGCCCCAGCATTTT.

This chain uses TRBV6-5 with TRBJ2-7; TRBD1 matches at 8 bases. Germline V gives CDR1 MNHEY, CDR2 SVGAGI. V trimming: 2 bases; J trimming: 7 bases; junction bases outside the gene matches: 10. The CDR3 is 15 residues long. CDR3 sequence: CASSYGGQGAGEQYF. The CDR3 region has the DNA TGTGCCAGCAGTTACGGGGGCCAGGGGGCAGGAGAGCAGTACTTC.

The chain is built from TRBV27 and TRBJ2-7, with 8 bases that match TRBD1. Looked up from germline, CDR1 is MNHEY and CDR2 is SMNVEV (reference sequence). Unmatched junction bases numbered 5, after V lost 6 bases and J lost 7 bases. This CDR3 has 12 residues. CDR3 protein: CASSAGGWEQYF. In DNA form, the CDR3 reads TGTGCCAGCAGCGCAGGGGGCTGGGAGCAGTACTTC.

The chain employs TRBV12-3 or TRBV12-4 and TRBJ1-2; the match to TRBD1 covers 7 bases. Losses at the gene ends were 6 bases for V and 4 bases for J; bases not matched to a gene: 2. This CDR3 spans 12 amino acids. CDR3 sequence: CASSTGVYGYTF. The DNA of the CDR3 is TGTGCCAGCAGCACAGGGGTCTATGGCTACACCTTC.

On this clone: The same CDR3 can be traced to other DNA sequences in this sample. The J gene is TRBJ2-7, the V gene TRBV5-1, with D possibly matching TRBD2 (5 bases). Germline V gives CDR1 SGHRS, CDR2 YFSETQ. The ends were cut back, 0 bases at V and 4 bases at J, with 11 bases in the middle. This CDR3 is 14 amino acids long. In DNA, the CDR3 is TGCGCCAGCAGCTTGGGTCCGGGGAGTTACGAGCAGTACTTC. This sequence encodes CASSLGPGSYEQYF.

In regard to this clone: Other nucleotide sequences from this sample produce the same CDR3. The J gene is TRBJ1-1, the V gene TRBV5-1, with D possibly TRBD1 on 5 matching bases. There are 14 residues in the CDR3. The germline V gene encodes CDR1 SGHRS and CDR2 YFSETQ. Trimming removed 0 bases at V and 1 base at J, with 7 bases between. The CDR3 is CASSLGGQNTEAFF. The CDR3 region has the DNA TGCGCCAGCAGCTTGGGCGGACAGAACACTGAAGCTTTCTTT.

The CDR3 region has the DNA TGTGCCAGCGGCGGGGGGAGCTCTGGAAACACCATATATTTT. Its protein product is CASGGGSSGNTIYF. The rearrangement links TRBV7-9 to TRBJ1-3; D might be TRBD1 (5 bases). The CDR3 totals 14 residues. V was clipped by 8 bases and J by 0 bases, with 11 bases between them. Germline V lookup: CDR1 SEHNR, CDR2 FQNEAQ (reference sequence).

The V and J genes are TRBV5-1 and TRBJ2-1; a possible D gene is TRBD1 (6 bases). The germline CDR1 and CDR2 sequences are SGHRS and YFSETQ. The CDR3 has 16 residues. Trimming removed 4 bases from V and 3 bases from J, with 17 bases in between. CDR3 region: CASSLGSTGSYNEQFF. The CDR3 DNA reads TGCGCCAGCAGCCTCGGCTCAACAGGGAGCTACAATGAGCAGTTCTTC.

The V gene is TRBV29-1, the J gene TRBJ2-3; 7 bases are shared with TRBD2. The J segment lost 0 bases and the V segment lost 8 bases, leaving 8 bases of the junction unmatched. The CDR3 is made up of 14 amino acids. Germline CDR1 is SQVTM and CDR2 is ANQGSEA. The CDR3 loop is CSFAGTTSTDTQYF. The CDR3 DNA reads as TGCAGCTTCGCCGGGACTACCAGCACAGATACGCAGTATTTT.

The chain combines TRBV24-1 with TRBJ2-3; 9 bases map to TRBD1. The CDR3 contains 15 residues. The V segment lost 5 bases and the J segment 0 bases; nucleotides outside the gene matches: 2. CDR1 and CDR2 from the germline V gene are KGHDR and SFDVKD. The CDR3: CATSGGTGSTDTQYF. CDR3 DNA sequence: TGTGCCACCAGTGGCGGGACAGGGAGCACAGATACGCAGTATTTT.

The rearrangement joins TRBV6-6 to TRBJ2-5; D might be TRBD2 (7 bases). Germline V gives CDR1 MNHNY, CDR2 SVGAGI (reference sequence). V was shortened by 2 bases and J by 5 bases, with 12 bases between the two germline ends. This CDR3 region has 14 residues. CDR3 bases: TGTGCCAGCAGTTACGCGGGGGCTGTTGAGACCCAGTACTTC. Its translation: CASSYAGAVETQYF.

The chain employs TRBV30 and TRBJ2-5, with a weak D call TRBD2 (6 bases). The CDR3 runs to 12 residues. The ends were cut back, 2 bases at V and 5 bases at J, with 9 bases in the middle. In germline, CDR1 is GTSNPN, CDR2 SVGIG (reference sequence). The CDR3 reads CAWSKGRETQYF. The DNA of the CDR3 is TGTGCCTGGAGTAAAGGGAGGGAGACCCAGTACTTC.

The CDR3 sequence: CASFRRGETEAFF. The CDR3 DNA sequence: TGTGCCAGCTTCCGACGGGGGGAGACTGAAGCTTTCTTT. The chain couples TRBV7-2 to TRBJ1-1, with TRBD1 as a possible D gene (5 bases). Looked up from germline, CDR1 is SGHTA and CDR2 is FQGNSA. This CDR3 contains 13 residues. Trimming pared 8 bases from V and 5 bases from J, leaving 15 bases between. The whole variable domain, remainder taken from reference TRBV7-2 and TRBJ1-1, is GAGVSQSPSNKVTEKGKDVELRCDPISGHTALYWYRQSLGQGLEFLIYFQGNSAPDKSGLPSDRFSAERTGGSVSTLTIQRTQQEDSAVYLCASFRRGETEAFFGQGTRLTVV.

This chain's CDR3 is CASSDTSTGKNEQFF. For the CDR3, the DNA is TGTGCCAGCAGTGACACCTCGACAGGGAAGAATGAGCAGTTCTTC. V usage is TRBV25-1 and J usage is TRBJ2-1, with 7 bases that match TRBD1. V lost 3 bases and J lost 7; bases outside the gene matches: 9. The CDR3 extends over 15 amino acids. In germline, CDR1 is MGHDK, CDR2 SYGVNS. The full variable domain, its missing parts supplied by reference TRBV25-1 and TRBJ2-1, is EADIYQTPRYLVIGTGKKITLECSQTMGHDKMYWYQQDPGMELHLIHYSYGVNSTEKGDLSSESTVSRIRTEHFPLTLESARPSHTSQYLCASSDTSTGKNEQFFGPGTRLTVL.

The chain couples TRBV6-2 or TRBV6-3 to TRBJ2-7; 10 bases line up with TRBD1. Per germline, CDR1 MNHEY and CDR2 SVGEGT. After removal of 5 bases from V and 2 bases from J, the junction contained 9 bases not matched to a gene. The CDR3 runs 16 residues. The CDR3 reads CASSTPGQGIPYEQYF. CDR3 bases: TGTGCCAGCAGTACTCCGGGACAGGGGATCCCCTACGAGCAGTACTTC.

The chain employs TRBV11-3 and TRBJ2-3, with 12 bases aligning to TRBD2. Looked up from germline, CDR1 is SGHNT and CDR2 is YENEEA. The junction had 3 bases not matched to a gene; V was cut back by 3 bases and J by 5 bases. This CDR3 has 15 amino acids. CDR3 amino acids: CASSFGGLAGDTQYF. In nucleotides, the CDR3 is TGTGCCAGCAGCTTCGGGGGACTAGCGGGAGATACGCAGTATTTT. The full variable domain, rest sourced from reference TRBV11-3 and TRBJ2-3, is EAGVVQSPRYKIIEKKQPVAFWCNPISGHNTLYWYLQNLGQGPELLIRYENEEAVDDSQLPKDRFSAERLKGVDSTLKIQPAELGDSAVYLCASSFGGLAGDTQYFGPGTRLTVL.

This chain connects TRBV7-9 to TRBJ1-2; TRBD1 might be the D (5 bases). This CDR3 region has 14 residues. Trimming shortened V by 1 base and J by 7 bases, and 13 bases separated the two germline ends. In germline, CDR1 is SEHNR, CDR2 FQNEAQ (reference sequence). The CDR3 region is CASSLEEAGLGYTF. The CDR3 DNA sequence: TGTGCCAGCAGCTTAGAAGAGGCAGGGCTTGGCTACACCTTC.

The rearrangement joins TRBV12-5 to TRBJ1-6, with D possibly TRBD1 on 5 matching bases. Germline CDR1 LGHNT, CDR2 FRNRAP. The CDR3 has 17 residues. The germline V and J ends were trimmed by 3 bases and 0 bases, with 12 bases remaining between them. The CDR3 region is CASGFRDGSSYNSPLHF. The CDR3 DNA sequence: TGTGCTAGTGGTTTTCGGGACGGGAGCTCCTATAATTCACCCCTCCACTTT.

V gene TRBV18 combines with J gene TRBJ1-5, with 8 bases fitting TRBD1. V shed 6 bases and J 4 bases; nucleotides not matched to a gene: 8. Germline loops: CDR1 KGHSH, CDR2 LQKENI. This CDR3 comprises 15 residues. This CDR3 reads CASSPTGQENQPQHF. The DNA of the CDR3 is TGTGCCAGCTCGCCTACGGGACAGGAGAATCAGCCCCAGCATTTT.

The V and J genes are TRBV6-1 and TRBJ1-1, with unresolved D. Germline lookup yields CDR1 MNHNS and CDR2 SASEGT. The CDR3 length is 16 residues. Trimming shortened V by 4 bases and J by 4 bases, and 19 bases separated the two germline ends. The CDR3 spells CASSAPSVSLFTEAFF. The CDR3 DNA reads as TGTGCCAGCAGTGCCCCCAGCGTCAGCCTTTTCACTGAAGCTTTCTTT.

The J gene is TRBJ2-7, the V gene TRBV11-2; 7 nucleotides match TRBD2. The J segment lost 4 bases and the V segment lost 4 bases, leaving 10 bases of the junction unmatched. The CDR3 contains 15 residues. CDR1 and CDR2 from the germline V gene are SGHAT and FQNNGV. The CDR3 reads CASSYSRASGYEQYF. CDR3 nucleotide sequence: TGTGCCAGCAGCTACAGTCGGGCTAGCGGTTACGAGCAGTACTTC. The full variable domain, its missing parts supplied by reference TRBV11-2 and TRBJ2-7, is EAGVAQSPRYKIIEKRQSVAFWCNPISGHATLYWYQQILGQGPKLLIQFQNNGVVDDSQLPKDRFSAERLKGVDSTLKIQPAKLEDSAVYLCASSYSRASGYEQYFGPGTRLTVT.

This clone has a count of ten or more. The V and J genes are TRBV11-2 and TRBJ2-1; TRBD2 agrees at 7 bases. Germline-derived CDR1 and CDR2 are SGHAT and FQNNGV. The CDR3 runs 15 residues. After removal of 2 bases from V and 9 bases from J, the junction contained 10 bases not matched to a gene. CDR3 residues: CASSLTGTTRTEQFF. The CDR3 DNA reads as TGTGCCAGCAGCTTAACCGGGACTACAAGAACTGAGCAGTTCTTC. Using reference TRBV11-2 and TRBJ2-1 for the parts outside the CDR3, the full variable domain is EAGVAQSPRYKIIEKRQSVAFWCNPISGHATLYWYQQILGQGPKLLIQFQNNGVVDDSQLPKDRFSAERLKGVDSTLKIQPAKLEDSAVYLCASSLTGTTRTEQFFGPGTRLTVL.

The chain is built from TRBV5-1 and TRBJ1-1; TRBD1 matches at 9 bases. Germline values: CDR1 SGHRS, CDR2 YFSETQ. The junction had 10 bases not matched to a gene; V was cut back by 5 bases and J by 5 bases. This CDR3 has 15 residues. The CDR3 region has the DNA TGCGCCAGCAGTACAGGGGGCGCGAGGTGGACTGAAGCTTTCTTT. It translates to CASSTGGARWTEAFF.

This clone occurred once. The V and J genes are TRBV18 and TRBJ1-4; 8 bases agree with TRBD1. CDR1 is KGHSH and CDR2 is LQKENI in the germline V gene. This CDR3 has 13 residues. Germline trimming cut 2 bases from V and 8 bases from J; bases unmatched to any gene: 1. The CDR3 region has the DNA TGTGCCAGCTCACCAGGACAGGGAGAAAAACTGTTTTTT. Its protein is CASSPGQGEKLFF.

The genes are TRBV2 and TRBJ1-2, with 10 bases identical to TRBD1. Germline CDR1 and CDR2: SNHLY and FYNNEI. The CDR3 is 13 amino acids. The J segment lost 4 bases and the V segment lost 11 bases, leaving 7 bases of the junction unmatched. In DNA, the CDR3 is TGTGCCGGACAGGGACAGGGGACCTATGGCTACACCTTC. Translation: CAGQGQGTYGYTF. The whole variable domain, remainder taken from reference TRBV2 and TRBJ1-2, is EPEVTQTPSHQVTQMGQEVILRCVPISNHLYFYWYRQILGQKVEFLVSFYNNEISEKSEIFDDQFSVERPDGSNFTLKIRSTKLEDSAMYFCAGQGQGTYGYTFGSGTRLTVV.

This chain uses TRBV4-3 with TRBJ2-1; 12 bases are a match to TRBD2. This CDR3 is built from 16 residues. The germline V gene has CDR1 LGHNA and CDR2 YSLEER. Losses at the gene ends were 4 bases for V and 5 bases for J; bases not matched to a gene: 6. CDR3 bases: TGCGCCAGCAGCCCGCGGACTAGCGGGACTCACAATGAGCAGTTCTTC. This gives the protein CASSPRTSGTHNEQFF.

The rearrangement joins TRBV18 to TRBJ2-7, with TRBD2 matching over 8 bases. Germline CDR1 KGHSH, CDR2 LQKENI. V trimming: 6 bases; J trimming: 3 bases; junction bases outside the gene matches: 13. This CDR3 region has 16 residues. This chain's CDR3 is CASSSTGGGRNYEQYF. The DNA of the CDR3 is TGTGCCAGCTCCTCGACCGGGGGGGGAAGAAACTACGAGCAGTACTTC.

This clone is a singleton in its sample. The chain is built from TRBV12-3 or TRBV12-4 and TRBJ1-2; D is undetermined. With 2 bases removed from V and 9 bases from J, the gap between germline ends came to 13 bases. The CDR3 is 13 residues long. In DNA, the CDR3 is TGTGCCAGCAGTTTAAACGCAGGTATTAGCTACACCTTC. It yields the protein CASSLNAGISYTF.